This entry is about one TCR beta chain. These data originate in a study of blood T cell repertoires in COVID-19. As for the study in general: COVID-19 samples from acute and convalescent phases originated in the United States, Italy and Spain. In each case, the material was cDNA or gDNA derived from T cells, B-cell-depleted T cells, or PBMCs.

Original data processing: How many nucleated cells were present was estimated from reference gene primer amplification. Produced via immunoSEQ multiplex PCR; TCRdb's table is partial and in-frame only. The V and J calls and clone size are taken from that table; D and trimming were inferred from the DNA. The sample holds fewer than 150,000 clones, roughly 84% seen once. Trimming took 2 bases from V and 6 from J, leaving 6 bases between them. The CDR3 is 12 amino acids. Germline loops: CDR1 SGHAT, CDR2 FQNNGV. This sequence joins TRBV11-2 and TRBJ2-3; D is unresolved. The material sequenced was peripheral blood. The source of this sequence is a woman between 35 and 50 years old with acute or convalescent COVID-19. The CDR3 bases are TGTGCCAGCAGCTTAACCGGGGATACGCAGTATTTT. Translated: CASSLTGDTQYF.